These 5 T cell receptor beta chains share one sample of origin, sequenced in a study of T cells in Graves' hyperthyroidism and ophthalmopathy. From RNA transcripts, TCR beta CDR3 regions were amplified. RT-PCR in the first round (using the HTBI primer set) targeted the TCR CDR3. Using its own MiXCR run on the multiplex PCR reads, TCRdb lists one record per CDR3 protein. Among some 560,000 distinct CDR3 sequences listed, about 15% were seen once. Sample: blood. Every receptor here comes from a woman under 40 with Graves' hyperthyroidism.

The V call is TRBV24-1, the J call TRBJ2-1, with TRBD2 identical over 13 bases. CDR3 length: 17 amino acids. The V and J ends lost 2 bases and 8 bases, in that order; junction bases with no gene match: 8. CDR1 KGHDR and CDR2 SFDVKD come from the germline V gene. For the CDR3, the DNA is TGTGCCACCAGTGATTCCGGACTAGCGGGAGTTCTCGATGAGCAGTTCTTC. Translated, it gives CATSDSGLAGVLDEQFF.

The chain is built from TRBV10-3 and TRBJ2-1, with 8 bases aligning to TRBD2. The CDR3 loop spans 16 amino acids. Germline assignment: CDR1 ENHRY and CDR2 SYGVKD. Trimming took 4 bases from V and 5 from J; bases not matched to a gene: 10. The CDR3 protein is CAISGGTSTAHNEQFF. CDR3 coding DNA: TGTGCCATCAGTGGGGGGACTAGTACTGCCCACAATGAGCAGTTCTTC.

The chain has TRBV9 and TRBJ2-1; 12 nucleotides agree with TRBD2. This CDR3 region has 15 residues. J lost 6 bases, V lost 3 bases, and 4 bases had no gene match. Germline V gives CDR1 SGDLS, CDR2 YYNGEE. This CDR3 is CASSGLAGGSNEQFF. CDR3 nucleotide sequence: TGTGCCAGCAGCGGGCTAGCGGGAGGGTCCAATGAGCAGTTCTTC.

This clonotype was counted many times. The rearrangement uses TRBV12-3 or TRBV12-4 and TRBJ2-7; 7 positions agree with TRBD1. The CDR3 loop spans 16 amino acids. V lost 2 bases, J lost 3 bases, and 10 bases stayed unmatched. Here the CDR3 reads CASSLRGTAGNYEQYF. Written as DNA, the CDR3 is TGTGCCAGCAGTTTAAGGGGGACAGCCGGAAACTACGAGCAGTACTTC.

For the CDR3, the DNA is TGTGCCAGCAGCCCTACGAGTGGGGGCGGCGTAAATGAGCAGTTCTTC. Protein sequence: CASSPTSGGGVNEQFF. This chain uses TRBV6-1 with TRBJ2-1; the D gene is possibly TRBD1 (6 bases). There are 16 residues in the CDR3. Trimming cost V 6 bases and J 7 bases, with 22 bases left between them. Germline assignment: CDR1 MNHNS and CDR2 SASEGT.